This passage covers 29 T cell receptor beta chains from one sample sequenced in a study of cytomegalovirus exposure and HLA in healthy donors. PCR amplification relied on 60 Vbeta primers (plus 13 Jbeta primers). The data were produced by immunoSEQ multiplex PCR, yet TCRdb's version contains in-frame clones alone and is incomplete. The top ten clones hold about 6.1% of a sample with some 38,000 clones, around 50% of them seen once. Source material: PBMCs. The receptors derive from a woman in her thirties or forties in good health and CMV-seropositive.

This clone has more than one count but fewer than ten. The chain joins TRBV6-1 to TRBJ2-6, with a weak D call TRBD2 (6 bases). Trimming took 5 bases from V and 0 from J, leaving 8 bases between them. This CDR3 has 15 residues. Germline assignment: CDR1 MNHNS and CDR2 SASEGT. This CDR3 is CASSREDSGANVLTF. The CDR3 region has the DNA TGTGCCAGCAGTAGGGAGGACTCTGGGGCCAACGTCCTGACTTTC.

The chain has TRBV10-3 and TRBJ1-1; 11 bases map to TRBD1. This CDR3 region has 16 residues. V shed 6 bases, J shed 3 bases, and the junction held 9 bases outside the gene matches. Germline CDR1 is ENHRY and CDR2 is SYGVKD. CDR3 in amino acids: CAIRAGTGGGDTEAFF. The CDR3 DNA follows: TGTGCCATCAGAGCCGGGACAGGGGGTGGGGACACTGAAGCTTTCTTT.

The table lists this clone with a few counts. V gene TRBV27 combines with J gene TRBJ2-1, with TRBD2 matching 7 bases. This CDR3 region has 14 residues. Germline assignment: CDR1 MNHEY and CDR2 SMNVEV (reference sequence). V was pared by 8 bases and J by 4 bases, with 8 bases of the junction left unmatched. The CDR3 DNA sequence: TGTGCCAGCTCCGCGGGGGACGATTACAATGAGCAGTTCTTC. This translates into CASSAGDDYNEQFF.

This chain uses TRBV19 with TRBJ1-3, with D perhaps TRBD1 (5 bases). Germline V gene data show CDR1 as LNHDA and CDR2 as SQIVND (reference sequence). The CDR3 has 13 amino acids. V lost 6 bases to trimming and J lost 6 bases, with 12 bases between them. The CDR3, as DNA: TGTGCCAGTAGCCTGACGGGGGTAAACACCATATATTTT. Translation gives CASSLTGVNTIYF.

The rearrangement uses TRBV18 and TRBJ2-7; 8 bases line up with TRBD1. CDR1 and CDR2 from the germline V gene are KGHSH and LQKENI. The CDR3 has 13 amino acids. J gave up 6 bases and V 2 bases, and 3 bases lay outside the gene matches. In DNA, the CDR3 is TGTGCCAGCTCACCAGGACAGGGAGGCGAGCAGTACTTC. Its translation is CASSPGQGGEQYF.

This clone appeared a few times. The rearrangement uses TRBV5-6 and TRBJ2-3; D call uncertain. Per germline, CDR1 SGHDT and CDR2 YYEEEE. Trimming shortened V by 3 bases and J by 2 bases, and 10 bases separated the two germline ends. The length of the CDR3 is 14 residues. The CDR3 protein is CASSWSTITDTQYF. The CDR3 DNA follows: TGTGCCAGCAGCTGGAGTACCATCACAGATACGCAGTATTTT. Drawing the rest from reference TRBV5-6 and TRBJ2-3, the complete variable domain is DAGVTQSPTHLIKTRGQQVTLRCSPKSGHDTVSWYQQALGQGPQFIFQYYEEEERQRGNFPDRFSGHQFPNYSSELNVNALLLGDSALYLCASSWSTITDTQYFGPGTRLTVL.

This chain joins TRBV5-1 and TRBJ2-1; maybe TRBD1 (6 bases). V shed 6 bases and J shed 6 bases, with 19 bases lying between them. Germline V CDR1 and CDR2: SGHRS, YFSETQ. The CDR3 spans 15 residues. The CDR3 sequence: CASTTGPGEANEQFF. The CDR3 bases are TGCGCCAGCACAACCGGCCCAGGGGAAGCCAATGAGCAGTTCTTC.

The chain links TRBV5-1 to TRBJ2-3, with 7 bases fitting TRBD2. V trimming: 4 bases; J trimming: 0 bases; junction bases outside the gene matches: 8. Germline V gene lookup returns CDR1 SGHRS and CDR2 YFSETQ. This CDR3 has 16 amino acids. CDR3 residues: CASSTRLASSTDTQYF. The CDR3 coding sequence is TGCGCCAGCAGCACCCGACTAGCCTCTAGCACAGATACGCAGTATTTT.

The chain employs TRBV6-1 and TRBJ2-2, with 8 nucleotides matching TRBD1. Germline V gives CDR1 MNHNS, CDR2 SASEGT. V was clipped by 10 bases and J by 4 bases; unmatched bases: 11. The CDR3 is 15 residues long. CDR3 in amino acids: CATSTAGGFTGELFF. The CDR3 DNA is TGTGCCACCTCTACCGCAGGGGGCTTCACCGGGGAGCTGTTTTTT.

CDR3 residues: CASSMAGRYNQPQHF. CDR3 DNA sequence: TGTGCCAGTAGTATGGCAGGGCGATACAATCAGCCCCAGCATTTT. V usage is TRBV19 and J usage is TRBJ1-5, with D perhaps TRBD1 (5 bases). Germline V CDR1 and CDR2: LNHDA, SQIVND (reference sequence). The V end lost 3 bases, the J end lost 3 bases, and 12 bases lay between the germline ends. This CDR3 is built from 15 residues.

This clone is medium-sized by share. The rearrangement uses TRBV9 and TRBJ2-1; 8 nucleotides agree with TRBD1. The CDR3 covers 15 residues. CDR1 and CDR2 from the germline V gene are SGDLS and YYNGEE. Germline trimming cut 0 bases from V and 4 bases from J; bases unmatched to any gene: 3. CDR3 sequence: CASSVAGDRYNEQFF. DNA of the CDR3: TGTGCCAGCAGCGTAGCGGGGGACAGGTACAATGAGCAGTTCTTC.

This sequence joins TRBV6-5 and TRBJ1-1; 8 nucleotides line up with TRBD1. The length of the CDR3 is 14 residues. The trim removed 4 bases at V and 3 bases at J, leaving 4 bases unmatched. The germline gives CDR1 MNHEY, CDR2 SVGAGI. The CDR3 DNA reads TGTGCCAGCAGTTCAGGACAGGGTTACACTGAAGCTTTCTTT. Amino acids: CASSSGQGYTEAFF.

CDR3 DNA: TGTGCCAGCAGTTATTCCGGGGGAGCTGGAAACACCATATATTTT. Translating gives CASSYSGGAGNTIYF. The V call is TRBV28, the J call TRBJ1-3, with D possibly being TRBD1 (5 bases). From germline, CDR1 is MDHEN and CDR2 SYDVKM. This CDR3 is 15 amino acids long. V lost 4 bases, J lost 2 bases, and 12 bases lay in between.

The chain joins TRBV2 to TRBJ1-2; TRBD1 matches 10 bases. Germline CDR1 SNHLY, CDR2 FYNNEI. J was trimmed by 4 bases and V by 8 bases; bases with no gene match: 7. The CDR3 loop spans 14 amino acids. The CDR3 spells CASRRQGAPYGYTF. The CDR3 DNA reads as TGTGCCAGCCGACGACAGGGGGCCCCCTATGGCTACACCTTC.

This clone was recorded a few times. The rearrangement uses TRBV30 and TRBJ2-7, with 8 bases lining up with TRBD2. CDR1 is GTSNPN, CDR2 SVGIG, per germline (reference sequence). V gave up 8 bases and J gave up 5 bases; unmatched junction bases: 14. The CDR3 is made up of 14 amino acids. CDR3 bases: TGTGCCCGGACCTCCGGGGGGGTTGGACACGAGCAGTACTTC. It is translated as CARTSGGVGHEQYF.

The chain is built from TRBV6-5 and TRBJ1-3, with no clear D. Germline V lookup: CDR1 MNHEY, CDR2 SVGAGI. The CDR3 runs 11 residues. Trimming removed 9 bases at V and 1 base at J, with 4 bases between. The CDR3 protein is CASLSGNTIYF. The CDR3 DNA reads TGTGCCAGTCTTTCTGGAAACACCATATATTTT.

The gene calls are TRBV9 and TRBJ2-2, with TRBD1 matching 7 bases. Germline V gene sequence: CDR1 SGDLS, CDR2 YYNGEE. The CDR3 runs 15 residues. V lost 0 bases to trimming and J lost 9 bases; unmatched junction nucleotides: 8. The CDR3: CASSVGQGQAWELFF. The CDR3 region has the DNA TGTGCCAGCAGCGTAGGACAGGGCCAAGCGTGGGAGCTGTTTTTT.

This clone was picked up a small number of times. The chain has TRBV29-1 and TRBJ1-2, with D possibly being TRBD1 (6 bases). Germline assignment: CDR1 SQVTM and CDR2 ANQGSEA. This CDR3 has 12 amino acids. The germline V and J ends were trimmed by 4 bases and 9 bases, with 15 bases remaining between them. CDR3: CSVGAGALSYTF. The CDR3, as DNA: TGCAGCGTTGGGGCAGGGGCCTTAAGCTACACCTTC.

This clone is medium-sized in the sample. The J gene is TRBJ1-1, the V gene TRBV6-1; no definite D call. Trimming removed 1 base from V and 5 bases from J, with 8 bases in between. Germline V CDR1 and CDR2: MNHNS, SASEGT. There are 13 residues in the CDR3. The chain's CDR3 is CASSEVPRTEAFF. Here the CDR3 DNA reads TGTGCCAGCAGTGAAGTTCCCAGAACTGAAGCTTTCTTT.

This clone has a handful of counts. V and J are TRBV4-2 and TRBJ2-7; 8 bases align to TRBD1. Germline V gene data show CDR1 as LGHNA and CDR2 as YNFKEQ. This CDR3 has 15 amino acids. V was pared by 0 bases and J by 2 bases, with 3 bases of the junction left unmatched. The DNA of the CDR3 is TGTGCCAGCAGCCAAGAAATACAGGGGGCCTACGAGCAGTACTTC. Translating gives CASSQEIQGAYEQYF.

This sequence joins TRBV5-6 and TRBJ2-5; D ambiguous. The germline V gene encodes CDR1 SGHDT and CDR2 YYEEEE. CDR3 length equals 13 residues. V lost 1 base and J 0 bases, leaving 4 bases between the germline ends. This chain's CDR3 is CASSLFNQETQYF. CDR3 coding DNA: TGTGCCAGCAGCTTGTTTAACCAAGAGACCCAGTACTTC.

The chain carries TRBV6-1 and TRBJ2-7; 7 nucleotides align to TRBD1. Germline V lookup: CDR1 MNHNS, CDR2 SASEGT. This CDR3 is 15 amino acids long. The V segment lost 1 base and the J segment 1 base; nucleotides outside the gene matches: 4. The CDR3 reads CASSEEGQPSYEQYF. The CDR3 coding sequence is TGTGCCAGCAGTGAAGAGGGACAGCCGTCCTACGAGCAGTACTTC.

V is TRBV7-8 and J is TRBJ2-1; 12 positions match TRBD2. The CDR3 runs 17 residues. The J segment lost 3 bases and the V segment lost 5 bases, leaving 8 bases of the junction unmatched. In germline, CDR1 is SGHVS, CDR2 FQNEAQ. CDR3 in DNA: TGTGCCAGCAGCGCTCGACTAGCGGGGGAATTCTACAATGAGCAGTTCTTC. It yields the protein CASSARLAGEFYNEQFF.

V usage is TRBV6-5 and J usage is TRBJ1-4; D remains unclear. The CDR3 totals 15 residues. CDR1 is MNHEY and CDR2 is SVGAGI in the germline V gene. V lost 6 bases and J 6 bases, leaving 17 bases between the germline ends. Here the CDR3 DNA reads TGTGCCAGCAGATTAACCCCCTCTTCGGATGAAAAACTGTTTTTT. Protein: CASRLTPSSDEKLFF.

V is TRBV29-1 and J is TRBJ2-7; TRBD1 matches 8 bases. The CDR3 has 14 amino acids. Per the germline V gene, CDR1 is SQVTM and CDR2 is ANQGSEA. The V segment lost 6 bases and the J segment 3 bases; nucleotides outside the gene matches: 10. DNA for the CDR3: TGCAGCGTACTAAGGACAGGGATTCTCTACGAGCAGTACTTC. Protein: CSVLRTGILYEQYF.

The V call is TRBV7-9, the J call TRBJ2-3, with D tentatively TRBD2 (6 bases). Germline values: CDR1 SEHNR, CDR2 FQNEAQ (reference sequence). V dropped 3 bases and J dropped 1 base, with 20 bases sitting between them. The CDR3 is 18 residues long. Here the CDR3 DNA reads TGTGCCAGCAGCTTCCGCCCCTTGGCTAGCGACGGCACAGATACGCAGTATTTT. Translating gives CASSFRPLASDGTDTQYF.

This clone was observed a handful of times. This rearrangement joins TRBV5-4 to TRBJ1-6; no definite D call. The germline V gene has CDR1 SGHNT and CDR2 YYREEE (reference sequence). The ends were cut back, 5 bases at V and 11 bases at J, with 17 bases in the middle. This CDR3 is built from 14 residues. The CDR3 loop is CASRPAEQLTPLHF. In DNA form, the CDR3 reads TGTGCCAGCAGGCCGGCCGAACAGCTGACACCCCTCCACTTT.

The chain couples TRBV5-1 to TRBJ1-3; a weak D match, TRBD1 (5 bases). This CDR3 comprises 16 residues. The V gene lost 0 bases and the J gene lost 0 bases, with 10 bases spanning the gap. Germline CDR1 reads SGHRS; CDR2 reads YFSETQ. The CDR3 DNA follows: TGCGCCAGCAGCTTGGCCTTCGACAGCTCTGGAAACACCATATATTTT. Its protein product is CASSLAFDSSGNTIYF.

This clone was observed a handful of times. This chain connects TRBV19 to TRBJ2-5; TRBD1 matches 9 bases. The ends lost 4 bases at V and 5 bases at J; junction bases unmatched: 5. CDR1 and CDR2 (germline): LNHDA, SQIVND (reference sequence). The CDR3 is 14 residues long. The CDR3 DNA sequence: TGTGCCAGTAGTAATTGGGACAGGGTTGAGACCCAGTACTTC. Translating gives CASSNWDRVETQYF.